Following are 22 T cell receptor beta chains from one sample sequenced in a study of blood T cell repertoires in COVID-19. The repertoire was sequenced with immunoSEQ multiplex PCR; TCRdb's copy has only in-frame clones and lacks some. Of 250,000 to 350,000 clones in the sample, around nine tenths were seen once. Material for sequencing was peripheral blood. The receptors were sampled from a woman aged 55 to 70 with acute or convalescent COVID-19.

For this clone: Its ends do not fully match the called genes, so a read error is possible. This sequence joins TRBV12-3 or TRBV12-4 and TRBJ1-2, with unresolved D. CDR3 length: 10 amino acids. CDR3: CASSLSRLTF. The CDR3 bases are TGTGCCAGCAGTTTATCCCGCCTCACATTC.

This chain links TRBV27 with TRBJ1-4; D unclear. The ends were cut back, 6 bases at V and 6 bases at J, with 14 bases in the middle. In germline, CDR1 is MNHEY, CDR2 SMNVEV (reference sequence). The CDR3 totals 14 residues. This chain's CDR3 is CASRRLWTDEKLFF. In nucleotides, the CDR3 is TGTGCCAGCAGACGACTATGGACGGATGAAAAACTGTTTTTT.

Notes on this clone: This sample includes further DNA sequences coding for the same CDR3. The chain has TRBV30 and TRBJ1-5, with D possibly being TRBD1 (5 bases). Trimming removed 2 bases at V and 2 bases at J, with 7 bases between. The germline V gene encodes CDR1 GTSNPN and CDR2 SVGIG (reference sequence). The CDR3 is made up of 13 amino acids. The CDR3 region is CAWSPGGNQPQHF. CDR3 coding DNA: TGTGCCTGGAGTCCGGGGGGCAATCAGCCCCAGCATTTT.

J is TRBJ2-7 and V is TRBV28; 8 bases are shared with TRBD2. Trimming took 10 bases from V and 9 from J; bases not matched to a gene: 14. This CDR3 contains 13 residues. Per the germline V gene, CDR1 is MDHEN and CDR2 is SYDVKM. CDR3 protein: CATAGLEAVRQYF. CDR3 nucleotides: TGTGCCACCGCGGGACTAGAGGCAGTCCGGCAGTACTTC.

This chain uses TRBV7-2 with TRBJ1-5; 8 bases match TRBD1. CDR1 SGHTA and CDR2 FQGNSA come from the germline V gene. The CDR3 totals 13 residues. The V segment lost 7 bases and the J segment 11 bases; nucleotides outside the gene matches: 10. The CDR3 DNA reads TGTGCCAGCAACTGGGCAGGGGGCGGGTCCCAGCATTTT. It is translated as CASNWAGGGSQHF.

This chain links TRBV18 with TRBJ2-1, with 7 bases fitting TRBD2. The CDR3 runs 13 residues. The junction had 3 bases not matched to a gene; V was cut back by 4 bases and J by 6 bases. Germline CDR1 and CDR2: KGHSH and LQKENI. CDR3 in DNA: TGTGCCAGCTCACTTTCGGGGGGCAATGAGCAGTTCTTC. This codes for CASSLSGGNEQFF.

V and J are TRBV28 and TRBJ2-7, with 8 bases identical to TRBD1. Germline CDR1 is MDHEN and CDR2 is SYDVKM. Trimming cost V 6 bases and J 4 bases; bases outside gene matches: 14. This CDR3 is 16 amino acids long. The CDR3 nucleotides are TGTGCCAGCAGGTCTGCACAGGGGGGCCTTTCTTACGAGCAGTACTTC. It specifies CASRSAQGGLSYEQYF.

CDR3 coding DNA: TGTGCCATCAGTCAACCCGGACAGACCCCCACCGGGGAGCTGTTTTTT. Encoded protein: CAISQPGQTPTGELFF. This sequence joins TRBV10-3 and TRBJ2-2; tentatively, D is TRBD1 (6 bases). Germline lookup yields CDR1 ENHRY and CDR2 SYGVKD. The CDR3 has 16 residues. With 5 bases removed from V and 4 bases from J, the gap between germline ends came to 17 bases.

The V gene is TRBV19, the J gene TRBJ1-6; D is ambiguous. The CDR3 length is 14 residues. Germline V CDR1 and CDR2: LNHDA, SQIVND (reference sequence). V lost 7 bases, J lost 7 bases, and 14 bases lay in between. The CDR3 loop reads CASTPTSKNSPLHF. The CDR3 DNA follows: TGTGCCAGTACCCCGACTTCCAAGAATTCACCCCTCCACTTT.

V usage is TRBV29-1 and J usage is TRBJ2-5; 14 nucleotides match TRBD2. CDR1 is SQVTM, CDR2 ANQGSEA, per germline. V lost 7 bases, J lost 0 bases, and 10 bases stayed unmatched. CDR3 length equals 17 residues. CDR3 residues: CSAGRLAGGRNQETQYF. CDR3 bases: TGCAGCGCCGGGAGACTAGCGGGAGGGAGGAACCAAGAGACCCAGTACTTC. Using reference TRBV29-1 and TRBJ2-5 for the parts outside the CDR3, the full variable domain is SAVISQKPSRDICQRGTSLTIQCQVDSQVTMMFWYRQQPGQSLTLIATANQGSEATYESGFVIDKFPISRPNLTFSTLTVSNMSPEDSSIYLCSAGRLAGGRNQETQYFGPGTRLLVL.

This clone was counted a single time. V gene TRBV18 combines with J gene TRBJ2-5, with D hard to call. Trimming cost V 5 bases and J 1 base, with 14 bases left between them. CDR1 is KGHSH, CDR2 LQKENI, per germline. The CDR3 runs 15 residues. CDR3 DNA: TGTGCCAGCTCATCAAAAAACCCGGGCCAAGAGACCCAGTACTTC. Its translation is CASSSKNPGQETQYF.

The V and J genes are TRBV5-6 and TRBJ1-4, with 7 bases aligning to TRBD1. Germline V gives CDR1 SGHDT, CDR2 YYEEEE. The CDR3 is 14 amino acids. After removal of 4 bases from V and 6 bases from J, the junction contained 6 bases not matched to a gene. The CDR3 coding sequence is TGTGCCAGCAGCGGAAGGGGGCGCGATGAAAAACTGTTTTTT. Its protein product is CASSGRGRDEKLFF. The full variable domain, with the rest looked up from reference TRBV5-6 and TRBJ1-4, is DAGVTQSPTHLIKTRGQQVTLRCSPKSGHDTVSWYQQALGQGPQFIFQYYEEEERQRGNFPDRFSGHQFPNYSSELNVNALLLGDSALYLCASSGRGRDEKLFFGSGTQLSVL.

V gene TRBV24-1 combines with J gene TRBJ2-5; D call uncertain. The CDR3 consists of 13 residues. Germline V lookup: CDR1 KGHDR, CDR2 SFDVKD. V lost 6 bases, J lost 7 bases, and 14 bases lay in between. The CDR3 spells CATSLALRGTQYF. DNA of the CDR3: TGTGCCACCAGTTTGGCGCTGCGAGGGACCCAGTACTTC.

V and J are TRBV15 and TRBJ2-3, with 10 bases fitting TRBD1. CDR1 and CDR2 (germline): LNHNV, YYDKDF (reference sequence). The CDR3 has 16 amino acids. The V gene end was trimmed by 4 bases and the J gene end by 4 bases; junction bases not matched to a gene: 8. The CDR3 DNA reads TGTGCCACCAGCATTCCGGGACAGGGGATGTCAGATACGCAGTATTTT. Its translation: CATSIPGQGMSDTQYF. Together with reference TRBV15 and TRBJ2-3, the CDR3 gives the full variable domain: DAMVIQNPRYQVTQFGKPVTLSCSQTLNHNVMYWYQQKSSQAPKLLFHYYDKDFNNEADTPDNFQSRRPNTSFCFLDIRSPGLGDTAMYLCATSIPGQGMSDTQYFGPGTRLTVL.

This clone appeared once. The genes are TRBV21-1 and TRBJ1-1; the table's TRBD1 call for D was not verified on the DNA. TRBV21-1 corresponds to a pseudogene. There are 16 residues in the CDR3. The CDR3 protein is CASTVGPQGAETEAFF. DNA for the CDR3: TGTGCCAGCACCGTGGGTCCACAGGGTGCTGAGACTGAAGCTTTCTTT.

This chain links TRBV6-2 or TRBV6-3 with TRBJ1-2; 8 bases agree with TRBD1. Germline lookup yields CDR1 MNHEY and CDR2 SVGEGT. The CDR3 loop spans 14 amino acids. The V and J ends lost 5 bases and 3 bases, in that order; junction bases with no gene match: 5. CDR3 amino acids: CASSPKDRDYGYTF. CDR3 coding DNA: TGTGCCAGCAGTCCCAAGGACAGGGACTATGGCTACACCTTC.

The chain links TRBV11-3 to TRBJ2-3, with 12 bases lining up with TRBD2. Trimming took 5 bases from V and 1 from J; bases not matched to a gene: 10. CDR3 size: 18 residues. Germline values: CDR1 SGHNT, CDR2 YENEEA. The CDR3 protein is CASSPIYRTSGGTDTQYF. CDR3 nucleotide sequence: TGTGCCAGCAGCCCCATCTACCGGACTAGCGGGGGCACAGATACGCAGTATTTT.

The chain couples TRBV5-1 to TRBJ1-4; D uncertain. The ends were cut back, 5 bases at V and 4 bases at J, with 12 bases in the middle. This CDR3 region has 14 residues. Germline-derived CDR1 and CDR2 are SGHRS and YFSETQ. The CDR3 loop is CASRSVGLNEKLFF. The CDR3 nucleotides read TGCGCCAGCAGATCTGTCGGACTTAATGAAAAACTGTTTTTT.

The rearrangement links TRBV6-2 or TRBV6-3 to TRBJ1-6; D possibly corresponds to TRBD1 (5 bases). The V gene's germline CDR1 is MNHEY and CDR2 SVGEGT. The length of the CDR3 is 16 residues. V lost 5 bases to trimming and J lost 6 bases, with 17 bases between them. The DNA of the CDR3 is TGTGCCAGCAGTAAACAGGAGGGCTTACGTAATTCACCCCTCCACTTT. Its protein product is CASSKQEGLRNSPLHF.

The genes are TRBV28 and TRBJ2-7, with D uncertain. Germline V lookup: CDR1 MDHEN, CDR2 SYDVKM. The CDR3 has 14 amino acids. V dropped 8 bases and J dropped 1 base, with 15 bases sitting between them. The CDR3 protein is CASPLTVQSYEQYF. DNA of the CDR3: TGTGCCAGCCCTCTCACGGTCCAATCCTACGAGCAGTACTTC.

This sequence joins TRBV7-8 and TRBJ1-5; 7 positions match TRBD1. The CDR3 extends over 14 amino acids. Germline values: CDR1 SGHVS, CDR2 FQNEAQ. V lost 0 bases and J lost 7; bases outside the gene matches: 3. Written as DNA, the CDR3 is TGTGCCAGCAGCTTAGCGGGACAGTCGCAGCCCCAGCATTTT. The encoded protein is CASSLAGQSQPQHF. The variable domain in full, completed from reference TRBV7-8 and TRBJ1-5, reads GAGVSQSPRYKVAKRGQDVALRCDPISGHVSLFWYQQALGQGPEFLTYFQNEAQLDKSGLPSDRFFAERPEGSVSTLKIQRTQQEDSAVYLCASSLAGQSQPQHFGDGTRLSIL.

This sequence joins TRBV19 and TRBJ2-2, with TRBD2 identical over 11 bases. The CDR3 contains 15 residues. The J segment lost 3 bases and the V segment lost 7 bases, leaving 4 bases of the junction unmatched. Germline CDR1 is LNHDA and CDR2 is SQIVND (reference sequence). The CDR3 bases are TGTGCCAGTACCAAACTAGCGGGGGACACCGGGGAGCTGTTTTTT. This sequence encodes CASTKLAGDTGELFF.